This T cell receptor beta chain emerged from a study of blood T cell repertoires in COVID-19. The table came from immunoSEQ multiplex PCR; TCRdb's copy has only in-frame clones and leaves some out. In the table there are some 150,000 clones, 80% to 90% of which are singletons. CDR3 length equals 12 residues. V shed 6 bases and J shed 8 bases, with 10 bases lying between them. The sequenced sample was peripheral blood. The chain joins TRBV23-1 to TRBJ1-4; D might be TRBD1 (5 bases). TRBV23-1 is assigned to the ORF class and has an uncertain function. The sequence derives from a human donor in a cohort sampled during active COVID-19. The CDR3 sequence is CASSPRGEKLFF. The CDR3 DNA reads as TGCGCCAGCAGCCCCCGGGGGGAAAAACTGTTTTTT.